The 30 T cell receptor beta chains reported below all come from one sample, sequenced in a study of T-cell reconstitution after alpha-beta-depleted transplantation in children (dated by TCRdb to the mid-2010s). The method behind the library was PCR. Data came from an Illumina HiSeq 2500. Molecular barcoding was employed in the preparation of TCR libraries, with unique molecular identifiers being used to normalize TCRbeta repertoire quantification. TCRdb's own reprocessing of the public reads used fastp at Q25 and MiXCR and kept productive beta chains. Each entry is one CDR3 protein sequence, shown with its most common DNA and genes. The sample includes around 600,000 distinct CDR3 sequences, with over 15% observed a single time. The ten largest make up approximately 1% of the sample. Here the sequenced sample was PBMCs from the stem cell graft donor, taken from the stem cell graft. The receptors come from a human donor who donated a stem cell graft to a child with acute myeloid leukemia.

This clonotype was detected many times. CDR3 residues: CASSSRNTPRETQYF. For the CDR3, the DNA is TGTGCCAGCAGTTCAAGGAACACTCCGAGGGAGACCCAGTACTTC. This chain links TRBV12-3 or TRBV12-4 with TRBJ2-5, with D hard to call. V was trimmed by 4 bases and J by 5 bases, leaving 17 bases between them. This CDR3 region has 15 residues.

This sequence joins TRBV12-3 or TRBV12-4 and TRBJ1-1; 8 bases map to TRBD1. With V trimmed by 8 bases and J by 5 bases, 10 bases remained unmatched. The CDR3 loop spans 14 amino acids. The CDR3 region has the DNA TGTGCCAGCCGATCCGAAACAGGGGGAACTGAAGCTTTCTTT. Translating it yields CASRSETGGTEAFF.

This clonotype came up many times. The rearrangement uses TRBV20-1 and TRBJ2-1; D is ambiguous. This CDR3 contains 14 residues. Trimming cost V 4 bases and J 8 bases, with 18 bases left between them. Germline values: CDR1 DFQATT, CDR2 SNEGSKA (reference sequence). The CDR3 DNA reads as TGCAGTGCTAATTTGCCCGGTTCTGGGGATGAGCAGTTCTTC. Residues: CSANLPGSGDEQFF.

This clonotype appeared many times. This chain connects TRBV4-2 to TRBJ1-2, with D possibly TRBD1 on 5 matching bases. Germline V CDR1 and CDR2: LGHNA, YNFKEQ. The length of the CDR3 is 13 residues. The V gene lost 0 bases and the J gene lost 7 bases, with 9 bases spanning the gap. CDR3 region: CASSQEGLGGYTF. The CDR3 region has the DNA TGTGCCAGCAGCCAAGAGGGGCTCGGTGGCTACACCTTC.

As concerns this clonotype: Just one base apart from a much larger clone, this may be a read error. This sequence joins TRBV4-3 and TRBJ2-7; D may match TRBD1 or TRBD2 (7 bases each). CDR1 and CDR2 (germline): LGHNA, YSLEER. The CDR3 contains 14 residues. CDR3 in DNA: TGCACCAGCAGCCAAGGGGGCGGGGGTAACGAGCAGTACTTC. Translated, it gives CTSSQGGGGNEQYF.

This clonotype was seen more than once but under ten times. The chain joins TRBV7-2 to TRBJ2-5; 7 bases map to TRBD1. J was trimmed by 2 bases and V by 4 bases; bases with no gene match: 7. Germline V CDR1 and CDR2: SGHTA, FQGNSA. The CDR3 extends over 15 amino acids. The CDR3 here is CASSSSGTVQETQYF. CDR3 DNA: TGTGCCAGCAGCTCATCCGGGACAGTACAAGAGACCCAGTACTTC. Based on the CDR3 plus reference TRBV7-2 and TRBJ2-5, the full variable domain is GAGVSQSPSNKVTEKGKDVELRCDPISGHTALYWYRQSLGQGLEFLIYFQGNSAPDKSGLPSDRFSAERTGGSVSTLTIQRTQQEDSAVYLCASSSSGTVQETQYFGPGTRLLVL.

This sequence joins TRBV13 and TRBJ1-2; tentative D call: TRBD1 (5 bases). The CDR3 consists of 14 residues. Germline lookup yields CDR1 PRHDT and CDR2 FYEKMQ (reference sequence). Deletions cut 0 bases from V and 8 bases from J, with 13 bases between. CDR3 amino acids: CASSLGGRQRGYTF. CDR3 sequence (DNA): TGTGCCAGCAGCTTAGGGGGACGGCAAAGAGGCTACACCTTC.

This clonotype was detected many times. The chain is built from TRBV20-1 and TRBJ1-3; D is undetermined. The CDR3 consists of 15 residues. Germline values: CDR1 DFQATT, CDR2 SNEGSKA (reference sequence). The ends were cut back, 2 bases at V and 4 bases at J, with 15 bases in the middle. CDR3 coding DNA: TGCAGTGCTAGAAAGGACTTTTCGTCCGGAAACACCATATATTTT. Its protein product is CSARKDFSSGNTIYF.

The rearrangement uses TRBV5-1 and TRBJ2-7; TRBD1 matches at 7 bases. The CDR3 is 15 amino acids. With 4 bases clipped from V and 9 bases from J, the junction kept 16 bases outside the gene matches. Germline V lookup: CDR1 SGHRS, CDR2 YFSETQ. CDR3 coding DNA: TGCGCCAGCAGCCCCCGGACAGGTGTCTCCCTTGTGCAGTACTTC. This gives the protein CASSPRTGVSLVQYF.

V and J are TRBV7-6 and TRBJ1-5; weak D call: TRBD1 (5 bases). Germline assignment: CDR1 SGHVS and CDR2 FNYEAQ. The CDR3 totals 17 residues. V lost 4 bases and J 3 bases, leaving 19 bases between the germline ends. CDR3 sequence (DNA): TGTGCCAGCAGCTCCGGGTCCAGGGAAAGGGCCAATCAGCCCCAGCATTTT. Amino acids: CASSSGSRERANQPQHF.

This clonotype appeared many times. V usage is TRBV29-1 and J usage is TRBJ1-2; maybe TRBD1 (6 bases). CDR3 length: 14 amino acids. Trimming took off 6 bases at V and 4 bases at J, with 18 bases between the two ends. CDR1 SQVTM and CDR2 ANQGSEA come from the germline V gene. The CDR3: CSVPPTGGGYGYTF. Here the CDR3 DNA reads TGCAGCGTCCCTCCGACAGGTGGAGGCTATGGCTACACCTTC.

This clonotype was observed a few times. This chain links TRBV21-1 with TRBJ2-7. TRBV21-1 is described as a pseudogene. The CDR3 contains 14 residues. In nucleotides, the CDR3 is TGTGCCAGCACCGAAAAGGCAGTGCGCTACGAGCAGTACGTC. Amino acids: CASTEKAVRYEQYV.

A few counts support this clonotype. The CDR3 is CASSEARTGRFF. The CDR3 DNA follows: TGTGCCAGCAGTGAAGCTAGGACAGGGAGGTTCTTC. The chain joins TRBV6-1 to TRBJ2-1, with 8 positions matching TRBD1. This CDR3 contains 12 residues. Trimming removed 0 bases from V and 15 bases from J; junction bases left unmatched: 4. Germline V CDR1 and CDR2: MNHNS, SASEGT.

The sample holds a few counts of this clonotype. The chain recombines TRBV12-3 or TRBV12-4 with TRBJ2-5; perhaps TRBD1 as D (5 bases). The CDR3 is made up of 14 amino acids. V lost 5 bases and J lost 2, with 12 bases in between. CDR3 bases: TGTGCCAGCAGTGCCCGGACACGACAAGAGACCCAGTACTTC. This gives the protein CASSARTRQETQYF.

There are many counts of this clonotype. The chain carries TRBV5-1 and TRBJ2-7; possible D gene TRBD2, 6 bases. The CDR3 has 15 amino acids. V dropped 0 bases and J dropped 3 bases, with 13 bases sitting between them. Germline CDR1 and CDR2: SGHRS and YFSETQ. DNA of the CDR3: TGCGCCAGCAGCTTGGCCGGCGGGGTAAGCTACGAGCAGTACTTC. This codes for CASSLAGGVSYEQYF.

The chain combines TRBV12-3 or TRBV12-4 with TRBJ2-2; D is uncertain. CDR3 length equals 13 residues. Deletions cut 0 bases from V and 8 bases from J, with 7 bases between. CDR3 nucleotide sequence: TGTGCCAGCAGTTTAGCGACCCGGGGGGAGCTGTTTTTT. Translation: CASSLATRGELFF.

This clonotype has ten or more counts. V and J are TRBV20-1 and TRBJ1-5, with 9 bases identical to TRBD1. The CDR3 extends over 15 amino acids. Germline-derived CDR1 and CDR2 are DFQATT and SNEGSKA (reference sequence). Trimming at V came to 1 base and at J to 1 base, leaving 2 bases not matched to a gene. The CDR3 protein is CSARAGTGSNQPQHF. DNA of the CDR3: TGCAGTGCTAGAGCAGGGACAGGGAGCAATCAGCCCCAGCATTTT.

Notes on this clonotype: A much larger clone lies a single base off, so this may be a read error. The gene calls are TRBV20-1 and TRBJ2-7, with 7 bases aligning to TRBD1. Germline values: CDR1 DFQATT, CDR2 SNEGSKA (reference sequence). The CDR3 loop spans 14 amino acids. The DNA for the CDR3 is TGCAGTGCTAGAGTCCAGGGGGTTGGCTACGAGCAGTCCTTC. Amino acids: CSARVQGVGYEQSF.

The sample holds a few counts of this clonotype. V is TRBV15 and J is TRBJ1-5, with 7 bases that match TRBD1. CDR1 and CDR2 (germline): LNHNV, YYDKDF (reference sequence). V shed 0 bases and J 4 bases; nucleotides not matched to a gene: 6. CDR3 length: 16 residues. CDR3 protein: CATSRDRGQINQPQHF. In DNA form, the CDR3 reads TGTGCCACCAGCAGAGATAGGGGACAGATTAATCAGCCCCAGCATTTT.

This clonotype was seen ten or more times. The chain carries TRBV5-1 and TRBJ1-1; D not resolved. V dropped 3 bases and J dropped 4 bases, with 10 bases sitting between them. CDR3 length: 13 amino acids. Germline assignment: CDR1 SGHRS and CDR2 YFSETQ. CDR3 in amino acids: CASSSQRATEAFF. In nucleotides, the CDR3 is TGCGCCAGCAGCTCGCAAAGGGCCACTGAAGCTTTCTTT.

This clonotype was picked up many times. J is TRBJ2-7 and V is TRBV5-8, with D tentatively TRBD2 (5 bases). The CDR3 runs 14 residues. Germline CDR1 and CDR2: SGHTS and YDEGEE. V was clipped by 5 bases and J by 0 bases, with 12 bases between them. The CDR3 loop is CASRRGGSSYEQYV. The CDR3 region has the DNA TGTGCCAGCAGGCGAGGAGGTAGCTCCTACGAGCAGTACGTC.

At least ten counts were recorded for this clonotype. This chain joins TRBV20-1 and TRBJ2-7; unclear D gene. The CDR3 has 13 amino acids. From germline, CDR1 is DFQATT and CDR2 SNEGSKA (reference sequence). V gave up 1 base and J gave up 1 base, with 8 bases separating them. CDR3 sequence: CSARAVLSYEQYV. The CDR3 bases are TGCAGTGCTAGAGCGGTCCTTTCCTACGAGCAGTACGTC.

V usage is TRBV5-1 and J usage is TRBJ2-7; D remains ambiguous. Between the trimmed V and J ends, which lost 1 base and 7 bases, there was a span of 15 bases. The germline gives CDR1 SGHRS, CDR2 YFSETQ. CDR3 size: 14 residues. CDR3 DNA sequence: TGCGCCAGCAGCTTGCTAAAAGGGCCCCGTGAGCAGTACTTC. Its translation: CASSLLKGPREQYF.

The sample holds many counts of this clonotype. The chain joins TRBV20-1 to TRBJ2-3, with 8 nucleotides matching TRBD1. Germline-derived CDR1 and CDR2 are DFQATT and SNEGSKA (reference sequence). CDR3 size: 19 residues. Trimming at V came to 1 base and at J to 0 bases, leaving 15 bases not matched to a gene. CDR3 region: CSARVGPGQAFVSTDTQYF. The CDR3 coding sequence is TGCAGTGCTAGAGTGGGGCCGGGACAGGCATTTGTTAGCACAGATACGCAGTATTTT.

In its sample, this clonotype was seen many times. The chain combines TRBV7-2 with TRBJ2-7, with D possibly matching TRBD1 (5 bases). This CDR3 has 15 residues. Trimming shortened V by 6 bases and J by 3 bases, and 18 bases separated the two germline ends. CDR1 and CDR2 from the germline V gene are SGHTA and FQGNSA. CDR3 sequence: CASRENQGRNYEQYF. Here the CDR3 DNA reads TGTGCCAGCAGGGAAAACCAGGGTCGGAACTACGAGCAGTACTTC.

This clonotype was recorded a few times. The rearrangement uses TRBV24-1 and TRBJ2-1; D is undetermined. CDR1 and CDR2 from the germline V gene are KGHDR and SFDVKD. Trimming stripped 3 bases from V and 2 bases from J, with 10 bases between. The CDR3 consists of 15 residues. As DNA, the CDR3 is TGTGCCACCAGTGATCTTAGTTTAACCTACAATGAGCAGTTCTTC. This codes for CATSDLSLTYNEQFF.

This clonotype was counted only a few times. This chain uses TRBV10-3 with TRBJ2-1; 10 bases match TRBD1. V shed 11 bases and J 8 bases; nucleotides not matched to a gene: 9. CDR1 and CDR2 (germline): ENHRY, SYGVKD. The CDR3 runs 13 residues. The CDR3 region has the DNA TGTGCCGCCCGCCGGGACAGGGGCTATGAGCAGTTCTTC. Encoded protein: CAARRDRGYEQFF.

In its sample, this clonotype was seen many times. The rearrangement joins TRBV27 to TRBJ1-5, with 7 positions matching TRBD1. The CDR3 sequence is 15 residues long. Trimming cost V 4 bases and J 1 base; bases outside gene matches: 4. The germline V gene has CDR1 MNHEY and CDR2 SMNVEV (reference sequence). The CDR3 spells CASSSGTASNQPQHF. The CDR3 bases are TGTGCCAGCAGTTCCGGGACAGCGAGCAATCAGCCCCAGCATTTT.

This clonotype was seen ten or more times. This rearrangement joins TRBV20-1 to TRBJ2-1, with 9 nucleotides matching TRBD2. The trim removed 0 bases at V and 10 bases at J, leaving 13 bases unmatched. The length of the CDR3 is 16 residues. The germline CDR1 and CDR2 sequences are DFQATT and SNEGSKA (reference sequence). This CDR3 reads CSARDRNSGGFREQFF. The CDR3 DNA follows: TGCAGTGCTAGAGATCGTAATAGCGGGGGATTCAGAGAGCAGTTCTTC.

The table lists this clonotype with a few counts. The genes are TRBV11-1 and TRBJ2-7, with 8 bases lining up with TRBD2. V dropped 5 bases and J dropped 1; count of bases not matched to a gene: 7. This CDR3 is built from 15 residues. Germline lookup yields CDR1 SGHAT and CDR2 FQDESV (reference sequence). In DNA form, the CDR3 reads TGTGCCAGCAGCCCAATAGCGGGGATATCCTACGAGCAGTACGTC. Encoded protein: CASSPIAGISYEQYV.